The 14 T cell receptor beta chains reported below all come from one sample, sequenced in a study of T cells in Graves' hyperthyroidism and ophthalmopathy. The investigators amplified TCR beta CDR3 regions from RNA transcripts. In the first-round RT-PCR of the TCR CDR3, the HTBI primer set was used. TCRdb ran MiXCR on the multiplex PCR reads and lists one entry per CDR3 protein. The data hold about 250,000 distinct CDR3 sequences, with roughly 20% observed a single time. Sample: blood. The receptors derive from a man aged 25 to 40 with Graves' ophthalmopathy.

There are many counts of this clonotype. V usage is TRBV5-1 and J usage is TRBJ1-1, with D unclear. Germline V lookup: CDR1 SGHRS, CDR2 YFSETQ. The CDR3 consists of 14 residues. Trimming cost V 2 bases and J 3 bases, with 11 bases left between them. CDR3 sequence (DNA): TGCGCCAGCAGCTTAGAGTTCGAGGACACTGAAGCTTTCTTT. This translates into CASSLEFEDTEAFF.

In this sample, this clonotype turned up a few times. The gene calls are TRBV11-2 and TRBJ2-3; D uncertain. The V gene's germline CDR1 is SGHAT and CDR2 FQNNGV. The germline V and J ends were trimmed by 4 bases and 2 bases, with 10 bases remaining between them. The CDR3 sequence is 14 residues long. The CDR3 DNA sequence: TGTGCCAGCAGCTCCGGGTCCTCCACAGATACGCAGTATTTT. This gives the protein CASSSGSSTDTQYF.

The CDR3 DNA reads TGTGCCAGCAGCTTAGGTCCCGGGACTGGGGAGCTGTTTTTT. It translates to CASSLGPGTGELFF. The chain employs TRBV7-3 and TRBJ2-2; D possibly corresponds to TRBD2 (6 bases). Trimming took 2 bases from V and 8 from J, leaving 12 bases between them. This CDR3 has 14 residues. Germline values: CDR1 SGHTA, CDR2 FQGTGA.

The chain employs TRBV28 and TRBJ2-7; D unclear. There are 14 residues in the CDR3. The germline CDR1 and CDR2 sequences are MDHEN and SYDVKM. Trimming pared 2 bases from V and 3 bases from J, leaving 11 bases between. The CDR3 region has the DNA TGTGCCAGCAGTTTAAGTGGCAGTGTCTACGAGCAGTACTTC. It translates to CASSLSGSVYEQYF.

Many counts were recorded for this clonotype. The rearrangement links TRBV29-1 to TRBJ1-1; possibly TRBD1 for D (6 bases). In germline, CDR1 is SQVTM, CDR2 ANQGSEA. The CDR3 sequence is 14 residues long. The V and J ends lost 6 bases and 4 bases respectively, with 18 bases between them. CDR3 in DNA: TGCAGCGTCCGGGACACCGGAGGAGGCACTGAAGCTTTCTTT. Translation: CSVRDTGGGTEAFF.

The V and J genes are TRBV19 and TRBJ2-6, with D unresolved. Deletions cut 1 base from V and 0 bases from J, with 7 bases between. The CDR3 extends over 16 amino acids. CDR1 is LNHDA and CDR2 is SQIVND in the germline V gene (reference sequence). CDR3 DNA: TGTGCCAGTAGTATAGTAGGCGTCTCTGGGGCCAACGTCCTGACTTTC. Its protein product is CASSIVGVSGANVLTF.

The chain employs TRBV28 and TRBJ2-7, with D possibly being TRBD2 (7 bases). CDR3 length: 16 residues. V lost 4 bases and J lost 3, with 19 bases in between. The V gene's germline CDR1 is MDHEN and CDR2 SYDVKM. CDR3 nucleotide sequence: TGTGCCAGCAGTTCCGGGGGCAGGGGACTACTCTACGAGCAGTACTTC. It encodes CASSSGGRGLLYEQYF.

Ten or more counts support this clonotype. The V call is TRBV27, the J call TRBJ2-1; TRBD2 agrees at 7 bases. This CDR3 has 14 amino acids. Germline CDR1 and CDR2: MNHEY and SMNVEV (reference sequence). V lost 8 bases to trimming and J lost 7 bases; unmatched junction nucleotides: 11. The CDR3 DNA sequence: TGTGCCAGCGGGGTGGGAGGGCCGGGAAATGAGCAGTTCTTC. Translation gives CASGVGGPGNEQFF.

This clonotype has ten or more counts. The chain is built from TRBV24-1 and TRBJ2-1, with 11 bases identical to TRBD2. CDR1 and CDR2 from the germline V gene are KGHDR and SFDVKD. The trim removed 3 bases at V and 6 bases at J, leaving 6 bases unmatched. The CDR3 spans 16 residues. DNA for the CDR3: TGTGCCACCAGTGATGACACTAGCGGGAGTCGCAATGAGCAGTTCTTC. Residues: CATSDDTSGSRNEQFF.

This clonotype has just a few counts. The chain uses TRBV9 and TRBJ2-3; D uncertain. This CDR3 is built from 14 residues. The V gene's germline CDR1 is SGDLS and CDR2 YYNGEE. The V end was cut by 0 bases, the J end by 4 bases, with 9 bases between. CDR3 protein: CASSVGRNADTQYF. The CDR3 DNA is TGTGCCAGCAGCGTAGGCAGAAACGCAGATACGCAGTATTTT.

This clonotype was found a few times. J is TRBJ1-1 and V is TRBV6-1, with D unresolved. Per the germline V gene, CDR1 is MNHNS and CDR2 is SASEGT. There are 12 residues in the CDR3. V lost 3 bases to trimming and J lost 4 bases, with 6 bases between them. This CDR3 reads CASSEVVTEAFF. The CDR3 nucleotides are TGTGCCAGCAGTGAGGTGGTCACTGAAGCTTTCTTT.

This clonotype was counted at least ten times. V and J are TRBV30 and TRBJ2-7, with 10 bases lining up with TRBD1. Germline trimming cut 2 bases from V and 4 bases from J; bases unmatched to any gene: 5. The CDR3 extends over 14 amino acids. Germline V lookup: CDR1 GTSNPN, CDR2 SVGIG (reference sequence). CDR3 in DNA: TGTGCCTGGAGTAATTGGGACAGGGGTTACGAGCAGTACTTC. Its translation: CAWSNWDRGYEQYF.

V is TRBV19 and J is TRBJ2-7, with D possibly TRBD2 on 5 matching bases. Germline V lookup: CDR1 LNHDA, CDR2 SQIVND (reference sequence). Trimming removed 4 bases at V and 2 bases at J, with 15 bases between. The CDR3 spans 15 residues. The CDR3 nucleotides read TGTGCCAGTAGTACCGACGGACTTGTTGCCTACGAGCAGTACTTC. Translated, it gives CASSTDGLVAYEQYF.

This clonotype has just a few counts. This chain joins TRBV7-2 and TRBJ1-5, with 10 bases identical to TRBD1. The germline V gene has CDR1 SGHTA and CDR2 FQGNSA. The junction had 3 bases not matched to a gene; V was cut back by 3 bases and J by 7 bases. This CDR3 region has 14 residues. CDR3 sequence reads: CASSFGQGGQPQHF. The DNA of the CDR3 is TGTGCCAGCAGCTTCGGACAGGGGGGCCAGCCCCAGCATTTT.